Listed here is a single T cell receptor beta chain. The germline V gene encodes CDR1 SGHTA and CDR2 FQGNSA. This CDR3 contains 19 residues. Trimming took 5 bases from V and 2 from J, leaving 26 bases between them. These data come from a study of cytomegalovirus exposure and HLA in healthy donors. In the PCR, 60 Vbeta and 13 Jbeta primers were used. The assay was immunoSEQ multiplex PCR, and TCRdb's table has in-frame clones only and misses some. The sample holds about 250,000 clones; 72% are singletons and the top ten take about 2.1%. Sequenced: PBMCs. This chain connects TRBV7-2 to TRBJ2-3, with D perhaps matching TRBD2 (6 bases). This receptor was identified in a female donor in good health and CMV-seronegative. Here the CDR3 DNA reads TGTGCCAGCAGCCTACCGGCCCTGATCGGTAGCGGCCACACAGATACGCAGTATTTT. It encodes CASSLPALIGSGHTDTQYF.